What follows is one T cell receptor beta chain and its context. Its antigen is still unknown. Other nucleotide sequences in the sample specify the same CDR3. All participating donors were Caucasian adults from Nashville, Tennessee. The entry originates in a study of shared clonotypes between healthy human individuals. General observations from the study: Sampling involved blood alone; tissue repertoires likely differ.

The assay was run at deep level. The genomic DNA of each subset was split evenly across several immunoSEQ plates. The protocol was immunoSEQ multiplex PCR, while the TCRdb copy is restricted to in-frame clones and leaves out a portion. The sample includes hundreds of thousands of clones, around 75% of them seen just once. V lost 1 base to trimming and J lost 10 bases, with 4 bases between them. This CDR3 contains 11 residues. The germline gives CDR1 MDHEN, CDR2 SYDVKM. The clonotype comes from a woman aged 40 to 49 in good health. Some clones in this sample may be carry-over from other donors' samples. The sequenced sample consisted of PBMCs. V usage is TRBV28 and J usage is TRBJ1-4; D not resolved. The chain's CDR3 is CASSLLGKLFF. The CDR3 nucleotides are TGTGCCAGCAGTTTATTAGGAAAACTGTTTTTT.